Here is one T cell receptor (beta chain) with its context. Other DNA sequences within the sample encode an identical CDR3. Germline values: CDR1 SGHTA, CDR2 FQGNSA. The J segment lost 4 bases and the V segment lost 5 bases, leaving 9 bases of the junction unmatched. The CDR3 extends over 15 amino acids. The data were produced by immunoSEQ multiplex PCR, yet TCRdb's version contains in-frame clones alone and is incomplete. The data show about 61,000 clones, over 75% seen once. This specimen belongs to a study of T cell changes during pregnancy in multiple sclerosis. The sequence derives from a female donor with multiple sclerosis, enrolled in a pregnancy study. The rearrangement links TRBV7-2 to TRBJ2-7, with 9 nucleotides matching TRBD1. The sample consisted of peripheral blood, taken in the first trimester of pregnancy. The CDR3 DNA reads TGTGCCAGCAGCCCGACCGCTGGACAGGGGTACGAGCAGTACTTC. Amino acids: CASSPTAGQGYEQYF.